A selection of T cell receptor beta chains follows, all from one sample in a study of blood T cell repertoires in COVID-19. Assay: immunoSEQ multiplex PCR; the TCRdb copy retains only in-frame clones and omits some. The sample includes 90,000 to 95,000 clones, 80% to 90% of them seen just once. Sequenced sample: peripheral blood. Receptor source: a woman aged 70 to 79 with acute or convalescent COVID-19. Each CDR3 is given with its conserved first and last residue. D genes are given only for firm matches. The listing skips clone size in some rows; elsewhere it reads once, few, many or a size class.

>once|TRBD1|TRBJ1-2|TRBV28
TGTGCCAGCAGTCAGGGGGGAAACTATGGCTACACCTTC
CASSQGGNYGYTF
>-|-|TRBJ2-7|TRBV2
TGTGCCAGCACTTCCCGGAGACCCCTGGACGAGCAGTACTTC
CASTSRRPLDEQYF
>-|TRBD2|TRBJ2-7|TRBV3-1/TRBV3-2
TGTGCCAGCAGCCCCCAGACTAGCCTTTACGAGCAGTACTTC
CASSPQTSLYEQYF
>-|TRBD2|TRBJ2-1|TRBV13
TGTGCCAGCAGCTCGGGACTAGCGGGAGGCAATGAGCAGTTCTTC
CASSSGLAGGNEQFF
>-|-|TRBJ2-2|TRBV4-1
TGCGCCAGCAGTTGGGCGCCCACCGGGGAGCTGTTTTTT
CASSWAPTGELFF
>once|-|TRBJ1-6|TRBV7-3
TGTGCCAGCGGCAGAACCTATAATTCACCCCTCCACTTT
CASGRTYNSPLHF
>once|TRBD1|TRBJ2-2|TRBV5-5
TGTGCCAGCAGCCGAGGGACAGCGAACACCGGGGAGCTGTTTTTT
CASSRGTANTGELFF
>-|-|TRBJ2-1|TRBV7-2
TGTGCCAGCAGCTCCTCGGACAGCTCCTACAATGAGCAGTTCTTC
CASSSSDSSYNEQFF
>-|TRBD2|TRBJ2-1|TRBV28
TGTGCCAGCAGTTTAGGGGGTAGCGGGAGGCCGTATGAGCAGTTCTTC
CASSLGGSGRPYEQFF
>-|-|TRBJ1-6|TRBV15
TGTGCCACCAGCAGAGATGTCCCAGGCGATTCACCCCTCCACTTT
CATSRDVPGDSPLHF
>-|TRBD2|TRBJ2-1|TRBV28
TGTGCCAGCAGTGTAGCGGGAGTGCGCAATGAGCAGTTCTTC
CASSVAGVRNEQFF
>-|-|TRBJ2-1|TRBV5-5
TGTGCCAGCAGCCCACTGGACAGATACAATGAGCAGTTCTTC
CASSPLDRYNEQFF
>-|TRBD1|TRBJ1-2|TRBV10-1
TGCGCCAGCAGTGAAAGTTACAGACAGGGGCAACTCATTAACTATGGCTACACCTTC
CASSESYRQGQLINYGYTF
>-|TRBD1|TRBJ1-2|TRBV11-2
TGTGCCAGCAGCTCGCCGGGACAGGGACAAACGGGTCTCTATGGCTACACCTTC
CASSSPGQGQTGLYGYTF
>-|-|TRBJ2-7|TRBV6-5
TGTGCCAGCTCGGTCACCCACGAGCAGTACTTC
CASSVTHEQYF
>-|TRBD2|TRBJ2-1|TRBV10-2
TGCGCCAGCAGCGGAAGGGCCCGGACTAGCGCAGACAATGAGCAGTTCTTC
CASSGRARTSADNEQFF
>-|-|TRBJ1-4|TRBV28
TGTGCCAGTATACCCGGGGCAACTAATGAAAAACTGTTTTTT
CASIPGATNEKLFF
>once|TRBD1|TRBJ2-7|TRBV9
TGTGCCAGCAGCTCCGGGACAGGGGGCTTAGGTGAGCAGTACTTC
CASSSGTGGLGEQYF
>-|TRBD1|TRBJ1-6|TRBV6-4
TGTGCCAGCGCCCGGGACAGGTATTCACCCCTCCACTTT
CASARDRYSPLHF
>-|TRBD1|TRBJ1-5|TRBV18
TGTGCCAGCTCACAGACAGGGCCCGGGATAAAGAGCAATCAGCCCCAGCATTTT
CASSQTGPGIKSNQPQHF
>-|TRBD2|TRBJ2-3|TRBV28
TGTGCCAGCAGTTGGGTGTTAGCGGGACTCACAGATACGCAGTATTTT
CASSWVLAGLTDTQYF
>-|TRBD2|TRBJ2-7|TRBV29-1
TGCAGCGTTGCAGGGAAGCGGGACTCCTACGAGCAGTACTTC
CSVAGKRDSYEQYF
>-|-|TRBJ2-3|TRBV7-7
TGTGCTAGCAGCCCCTGGATAGCCAGCACAGATACGCAGTATTTT
CASSPWIASTDTQYF
>-|TRBD1|TRBJ2-1|TRBV18
TGTGCCAGCTCACCACCCTCAGGGGGCGCACACAATGAGCAGTTCTTC
CASSPPSGGAHNEQFF
>once|-|TRBJ2-7|TRBV14
TGTGCCAGCAGCCAAGTTTCGTATGGGCCCTACGAGCAGTACTTC
CASSQVSYGPYEQYF
>-|-|TRBJ1-4|TRBV7-3
TGTGCCAGCAGCTTAATACGAGGGGGAATGACTAATGAAAAACTGTTTTTT
CASSLIRGGMTNEKLFF
>-|TRBD2|TRBJ2-1|TRBV24-1
TGTGCCACCAGTGATGCCGGTGCGCGGGGGGGCTCCTACAATGAGCAGTTCTTC
CATSDAGARGGSYNEQFF